Each of the 25 T cell receptor beta chains below was sequenced from the same sample in a study of blood T cell repertoires in COVID-19. The method was immunoSEQ multiplex PCR; TCRdb's version includes in-frame clones alone and lacks a portion of them. Of roughly 230,000 clones listed, approximately 86% are singletons. The specimen was peripheral blood. These TCRs come from a human donor in a cohort sampled during active COVID-19.

This clone was detected a few times. The chain couples TRBV9 to TRBJ1-1; D is undetermined. The CDR3 contains 12 residues. V gave up 3 bases and J gave up 5 bases, with 8 bases separating them. The germline gives CDR1 SGDLS, CDR2 YYNGEE. The CDR3 loop reads CASSAGSTEAFF. The CDR3 DNA sequence: TGTGCCAGCAGCGCCGGGAGTACTGAAGCTTTCTTT.

The rearrangement links TRBV24-1 to TRBJ2-3, with 8 bases lining up with TRBD2. This CDR3 contains 14 residues. Germline loops: CDR1 KGHDR, CDR2 SFDVKD. The CDR3 sequence is CDISSGLSTDTQYF. CDR3 nucleotides: TGTGATATTTCTAGCGGGTTGAGCACAGATACGCAGTATTTT.

The chain links TRBV28 to TRBJ2-3, with 9 bases lining up with TRBD2. Germline lookup yields CDR1 MDHEN and CDR2 SYDVKM. V was pared by 5 bases and J by 8 bases, with 17 bases of the junction left unmatched. The CDR3 runs to 17 residues. CDR3 in amino acids: CASSEPGLAGRRGTQYF. In nucleotides, the CDR3 is TGTGCCAGCAGTGAGCCGGGACTAGCCGGGAGGCGGGGTACGCAGTATTTT.

The chain joins TRBV9 to TRBJ2-3, with 12 bases identical to TRBD2. Trimming cost V 3 bases and J 4 bases; bases outside gene matches: 6. Germline CDR1 is SGDLS and CDR2 is YYNGEE. This CDR3 comprises 16 residues. CDR3 nucleotides: TGTGCCAGCAGCGAACGCCGACTAGCGGGGGCAGATACGCAGTATTTT. Its protein product is CASSERRLAGADTQYF.

The rearrangement links TRBV11-2 to TRBJ1-4; D remains ambiguous. The CDR3 has 15 residues. V was shortened by 5 bases and J by 0 bases, with 10 bases between the two germline ends. Germline-derived CDR1 and CDR2 are SGHAT and FQNNGV. CDR3 amino acids: CASSRRGSTNEKLFF. Here the CDR3 DNA reads TGTGCCAGCAGCCGCAGAGGGTCAACTAATGAAAAACTGTTTTTT.

The V gene is TRBV9, the J gene TRBJ1-3, with 7 positions matching TRBD1. The CDR3 has 15 amino acids. The germline CDR1 and CDR2 sequences are SGDLS and YYNGEE. Losses at the gene ends were 4 bases for V and 0 bases for J; bases not matched to a gene: 4. The CDR3 DNA is TGTGCCAGCAGCCTGGACAGGCTCTCTGGAAACACCATATATTTT. Amino acids: CASSLDRLSGNTIYF.

The chain has TRBV4-3 and TRBJ1-4; TRBD1 matches 9 bases. V lost 4 bases to trimming and J lost 4 bases; unmatched junction nucleotides: 7. Germline V CDR1 and CDR2: LGHNA, YSLEER. This CDR3 contains 16 residues. CDR3 sequence reads: CASSRDGTGSNEKLFF. CDR3 coding DNA: TGCGCCAGCAGCCGAGACGGGACAGGGAGTAATGAAAAACTGTTTTTT.

This sequence joins TRBV19 and TRBJ1-5; the D gene is possibly TRBD1 (6 bases). The germline CDR1 and CDR2 sequences are LNHDA and SQIVND (reference sequence). Trimming stripped 3 bases from V and 2 bases from J, with 17 bases between. The CDR3 runs 17 residues. This CDR3 reads CASSIDQGREGNQPQHF. The CDR3 bases are TGTGCCAGTAGTATCGACCAGGGGCGGGAGGGCAATCAGCCCCAGCATTTT.

The chain links TRBV5-1 to TRBJ1-1, with TRBD1 identical over 9 bases. This CDR3 comprises 15 residues. Per germline, CDR1 SGHRS and CDR2 YFSETQ. The J segment lost 2 bases and the V segment lost 2 bases, leaving 4 bases of the junction unmatched. The CDR3 sequence: CASSFATGGNTEAFF. The CDR3 bases are TGCGCCAGCAGCTTCGCGACAGGGGGTAACACTGAAGCTTTCTTT.

This rearrangement joins TRBV5-6 to TRBJ2-1, with D perhaps TRBD1 (6 bases). Trimming removed 3 bases at V and 2 bases at J, with 9 bases between. CDR3 size: 14 residues. Germline CDR1 is SGHDT and CDR2 is YYEEEE. In DNA, the CDR3 is TGTGCCAGCAGCTGGGGGACACCCTACAATGAGCAGTTCTTC. As protein: CASSWGTPYNEQFF.

This clone showed up just a few times. The CDR3 bases are TGTGCCAGCACCCCTGAGGGGACAGGGGTGAACACTGAAGCTTTCTTT. This gives the protein CASTPEGTGVNTEAFF. This chain links TRBV6-6 with TRBJ1-1; TRBD1 matches at 10 bases. The germline gives CDR1 MNHNY, CDR2 SVGAGI (reference sequence). The CDR3 has 16 residues. V shed 7 bases and J 0 bases; nucleotides not matched to a gene: 8.

V usage is TRBV3-1 (or the pseudogene TRBV3-2) and J usage is TRBJ1-6; possibly TRBD1 for D (5 bases). From germline, CDR1 is LGHDT and CDR2 YNNKEL (reference sequence). Trimming cost V 4 bases and J 8 bases, with 15 bases left between them. CDR3 length equals 15 residues. CDR3 DNA: TGTGCCAGCAGCCCCCTGATGGGACTCGATTCACCCCTCCACTTT. This codes for CASSPLMGLDSPLHF.

The chain combines TRBV9 with TRBJ2-5, with D uncertain. Deletions cut 2 bases from V and 1 base from J, with 9 bases between. The germline CDR1 and CDR2 sequences are SGDLS and YYNGEE. The CDR3 is 14 amino acids. The CDR3 is CASSVSVLQETQYF. Written as DNA, the CDR3 is TGTGCCAGCAGCGTGTCGGTCCTCCAAGAGACCCAGTACTTC. The whole variable domain, filled in from reference TRBV9 and TRBJ2-5, reads DSGVTQTPKHLITATGQRVTLRCSPRSGDLSVYWYQQSLDQGLQFLIQYYNGEERAKGNILERFSAQQFPDLHSELNLSSLELGDSALYFCASSVSVLQETQYFGPGTRLLVL.

The chain has TRBV5-1 and TRBJ2-7; TRBD2 matches 8 bases. Germline-derived CDR1 and CDR2 are SGHRS and YFSETQ. The trim removed 0 bases at V and 3 bases at J, leaving 2 bases unmatched. The CDR3 runs 14 residues. The CDR3 sequence is CASSLAGGGYEQYF. The CDR3 DNA is TGCGCCAGCAGCTTGGCGGGGGGGGGCTACGAGCAGTACTTC.

V is TRBV18 and J is TRBJ1-1; D unresolved. Trimming left V 3 bases short and J 0 bases short, with 11 bases between. This CDR3 region has 15 residues. Germline values: CDR1 KGHSH, CDR2 LQKENI. DNA of the CDR3: TGTGCCAGCTCACCGGCCGAAAGAATGAACACTGAAGCTTTCTTT. This sequence encodes CASSPAERMNTEAFF.

J is TRBJ2-3 and V is TRBV6-5; D unresolved. The CDR3 is made up of 12 amino acids. Germline CDR1 reads MNHEY; CDR2 reads SVGAGI. V lost 5 bases and J 6 bases, leaving 9 bases between the germline ends. CDR3 coding DNA: TGTGCCAGCAGTCGTAGCCCGGATACGCAGTATTTT. Its translation is CASSRSPDTQYF.

The chain couples TRBV5-4 to TRBJ1-2; D unresolved. In germline, CDR1 is SGHNT, CDR2 YYREEE (reference sequence). The length of the CDR3 is 14 residues. V gave up 3 bases and J gave up 2 bases, with 11 bases separating them. The CDR3 reads CASSSEGRNYGYTF. The CDR3 DNA reads as TGTGCCAGCAGCTCGGAGGGCAGGAACTATGGCTACACCTTC.

The gene calls are TRBV5-8 and TRBJ1-3; TRBD1 agrees at 7 bases. This CDR3 comprises 16 residues. Trimming at V came to 0 bases and at J to 0 bases, leaving 3 bases not matched to a gene. Germline V gene sequence: CDR1 SGHTS, CDR2 YDEGEE. The CDR3 loop is CASSLEGASSGNTIYF. For the CDR3, the DNA is TGTGCCAGCAGCTTGGAGGGGGCCAGCTCTGGAAACACCATATATTTT. The variable domain in full, completed from reference TRBV5-8 and TRBJ1-3, reads EAGVTQSPTHLIKTRGQQATLRCSPISGHTSVYWYQQALGLGLQFLLWYDEGEERNRGNFPPRFSGRQFPNYSSELNVNALELEDSALYLCASSLEGASSGNTIYFGEGSWLTVV.

This chain connects TRBV14 to TRBJ2-7, with a weak D call TRBD2 (6 bases). Germline loops: CDR1 SGHDN, CDR2 FVKESK. Trimming pared 0 bases from V and 2 bases from J, leaving 11 bases between. The CDR3 is 15 residues long. CDR3 DNA sequence: TGTGCCAGCAGCCAAGATTGGACTAAGACCTACGAGCAGTACTTC. The encoded protein is CASSQDWTKTYEQYF. The full variable domain, with the rest looked up from reference TRBV14 and TRBJ2-7, is EAGVTQFPSHSVIEKGQTVTLRCDPISGHDNLYWYRRVMGKEIKFLLHFVKESKQDESGMPNNRFLAERTGGTYSTLKVQPAELEDSGVYFCASSQDWTKTYEQYFGPGTRLTVT.

The V call is TRBV5-1, the J call TRBJ2-7; a weak D match, TRBD2 (6 bases). V was pared by 7 bases and J by 2 bases, with 13 bases between. This CDR3 is built from 13 residues. Germline CDR1 is SGHRS and CDR2 is YFSETQ. CDR3 loop: CASRGVAPYEQYF. The CDR3 coding sequence is TGCGCCAGCCGCGGGGTTGCACCCTACGAGCAGTACTTC.

Details on this clone: The sample holds other DNA sequences that translate to the same CDR3. The chain couples TRBV18 to TRBJ1-2; D uncertain. Germline V gives CDR1 KGHSH, CDR2 LQKENI. The V end was cut by 1 base, the J end by 0 bases, with 6 bases between. This CDR3 contains 14 residues. The CDR3 is CASSPRRANYGYTF. As DNA, the CDR3 is TGTGCCAGCTCACCACGGAGAGCTAACTATGGCTACACCTTC.

The rearrangement joins TRBV3-1 (or the pseudogene TRBV3-2) to TRBJ1-2, with 10 nucleotides matching TRBD1. The CDR3 is 14 residues long. V was pared by 2 bases and J by 8 bases, with 5 bases of the junction left unmatched. Germline V gene data show CDR1 as LGHDT and CDR2 as YNNKEL (reference sequence). CDR3 sequence: CASSQSGQGFGYTF. The DNA for the CDR3 is TGTGCCAGCAGCCAATCGGGACAGGGGTTCGGCTACACCTTC.

The chain employs TRBV13 and TRBJ2-7, with 8 bases lining up with TRBD2. J was trimmed by 4 bases and V by 0 bases; bases with no gene match: 8. In germline, CDR1 is PRHDT, CDR2 FYEKMQ (reference sequence). The CDR3 extends over 16 amino acids. This CDR3 reads CASSLGGAGVWYEQYF. The CDR3 nucleotides read TGTGCCAGCAGCTTAGGGGGAGCGGGAGTATGGTACGAGCAGTACTTC.

As concerns this clone: The same CDR3 is also encoded by other DNA sequences in this sample. The V call is TRBV9, the J call TRBJ2-7; 8 positions match TRBD2. The CDR3 length is 15 residues. Germline values: CDR1 SGDLS, CDR2 YYNGEE. Unmatched junction bases numbered 4, after V lost 0 bases and J lost 2 bases. The CDR3 is CASSVGAGGPYEQYF. CDR3 coding DNA: TGTGCCAGCAGCGTAGGGGCGGGAGGACCCTACGAGCAGTACTTC.

This clone was seen more than once but under ten times. The chain is built from TRBV6-4 and TRBJ1-5; D not certain. Germline-derived CDR1 and CDR2 are MRHNA and SNTAGT. CDR3 size: 17 residues. V was trimmed by 0 bases and J by 5 bases, leaving 17 bases between them. In nucleotides, the CDR3 is TGTGCCAGCAGTGACTCCAACTACACTTCGTGGGATCAGCCCCAGCATTTT. It translates to CASSDSNYTSWDQPQHF.